These 5 T cell receptor beta chains came from one sample sequenced in a study of shared T cell receptors in the human thymus. The repertoire was sequenced with immunoSEQ multiplex PCR; TCRdb's copy has only in-frame clones and lacks some. Counted here are approximately 760,000 clones, approximately 85% occurring once; the ten biggest clones make up 0.0095% to 0.011%. The same data also contributed to another study, on human thymus T cells.

The material sequenced was thymocytes. The receptor set was obtained from a girl less than two years old with a congenital heart defect.

The chain has TRBV7-9 and TRBJ2-3; D unresolved. V shed 2 bases and J shed 0 bases, with 9 bases lying between them. Germline CDR1 SEHNR, CDR2 FQNEAQ (reference sequence). This CDR3 comprises 15 residues. CDR3 sequence reads: CASSLYRISTDTQYF. CDR3 coding DNA: TGTGCCAGCAGCTTATACAGAATCAGCACAGATACGCAGTATTTT.

V is TRBV5-1 and J is TRBJ1-2, with 10 nucleotides matching TRBD1. The CDR3 runs 15 residues. Germline CDR1 reads SGHRS; CDR2 reads YFSETQ. V shed 4 bases and J 5 bases; nucleotides not matched to a gene: 8. The CDR3 loop is CASSDRDRGSYGYTF. The CDR3 nucleotides read TGCGCCAGCAGCGACCGGGACAGGGGTTCGTATGGCTACACCTTC.

The rearrangement links TRBV15 to TRBJ1-6; TRBD1 aligns across 9 bases. The CDR3 is 18 amino acids. V was clipped by 1 base and J by 13 bases; unmatched bases: 17. Germline-derived CDR1 and CDR2 are LNHNV and YYDKDF (reference sequence). CDR3 region: CATSRVLRMGTGIPPLHF. For the CDR3, the DNA is TGTGCCACCAGCAGAGTGTTAAGGATGGGGACAGGGATCCCTCCCCTCCACTTT.

This clone came up a few times. The V and J genes are TRBV9 and TRBJ2-2, with D tentatively TRBD1 (5 bases). CDR3 length equals 14 residues. Germline V gives CDR1 SGDLS, CDR2 YYNGEE. The V gene lost 0 bases and the J gene lost 3 bases, with 6 bases spanning the gap. CDR3 loop: CASSVEGDTGELFF. DNA for the CDR3: TGTGCCAGCAGCGTAGAAGGGGACACCGGGGAGCTGTTTTTT. Full variable domain (remainder filled in from reference TRBV9 and TRBJ2-2): DSGVTQTPKHLITATGQRVTLRCSPRSGDLSVYWYQQSLDQGLQFLIQYYNGEERAKGNILERFSAQQFPDLHSELNLSSLELGDSALYFCASSVEGDTGELFFGEGSRLTVL.

V and J are TRBV5-1 and TRBJ2-3; TRBD2 agrees at 9 bases. With 3 bases clipped from V and 4 bases from J, the junction kept 15 bases outside the gene matches. The CDR3 totals 18 residues. Germline V gene sequence: CDR1 SGHRS, CDR2 YFSETQ. The CDR3: CASSWGGGAGFSPDTQYF. For the CDR3, the DNA is TGCGCCAGCAGCTGGGGCGGGGGGGCCGGATTCTCCCCAGATACGCAGTATTTT.